This is a list of T cell receptor beta chains from one sample in a study of cytomegalovirus exposure and HLA in healthy donors. The protocol was immunoSEQ multiplex PCR, while the TCRdb copy is restricted to in-frame clones and leaves out a portion. Of some 140,000 clones detected, 65% to 80% appear once; the ten largest clones hold about 3%. Sequenced input: PBMCs. These receptors were collected from a man aged 18 to 35 in good health and CMV-seronegative. Both conserved end residues are part of each CDR3.

v_call: TRBV29-1
cdr3_length: 13
j_call: TRBJ1-2
cdr3_aa: CSVDGQGDYGYTF

v_call: TRBV9
cdr3_length: 18
j_call: TRBJ1-1
cdr3_aa: CASSVGVTGGAGNTEAFF

v_call: TRBV27
cdr3_length: 15
j_call: TRBJ2-5
cdr3_aa: CASSLPGGLQETQYF

v_call: TRBV27
cdr3_length: 14
j_call: TRBJ2-1
cdr3_aa: CASSPPTSYNEQFF

v_call: TRBV7-9
cdr3_length: 11
j_call: TRBJ2-7
cdr3_aa: CAIRLAGEQYF

v_call: TRBV18
cdr3_length: 13
j_call: TRBJ1-1
cdr3_aa: CASSQTSDTEAFF

v_call: TRBV14
cdr3_length: 16
j_call: TRBJ2-3
cdr3_aa: CASSPYMTGYADTQYF

v_call: TRBV9
cdr3_length: 14
j_call: TRBJ1-2
cdr3_aa: CASSVAPEKYGYTF

v_call: TRBV10-3
cdr3_length: 13
j_call: TRBJ1-2
cdr3_aa: CAISDAGFYGYTF

v_call: TRBV18
cdr3_length: 16
j_call: TRBJ2-1
cdr3_aa: CASSGEGSGLYNEQFF

v_call: TRBV5-5
cdr3_length: 16
j_call: TRBJ2-5
cdr3_aa: CASSMGLAGLQETQYF